These 10 T cell receptor beta chains came from one sample sequenced in a study of blood T cell repertoires in COVID-19. The repertoire was sequenced with immunoSEQ multiplex PCR; TCRdb's copy has only in-frame clones and lacks some. This sample has some 220,000 clones; around 82% occur once, and the top ten carry roughly 13%. The source material was peripheral blood. These receptors were taken from a human donor in a cohort sampled during active COVID-19.

Concerning this clone itself: Other DNA sequences in the sample encode the same CDR3. This rearrangement joins TRBV6-5 to TRBJ1-2; 7 positions match TRBD1. V lost 0 bases, J lost 2 bases, and 3 bases stayed unmatched. Germline V gene data show CDR1 as MNHEY and CDR2 as SVGAGI. The CDR3 spans 15 residues. The CDR3 DNA is TGTGCCAGCAGTTACTCCGGGACAGCGAACTATGGCTACACCTTC. Amino acids: CASSYSGTANYGYTF.

The V call is TRBV19, the J call TRBJ1-2; D perhaps matches TRBD1 (5 bases). The CDR3 is 16 amino acids. The V end lost 1 base, the J end lost 0 bases, and 12 bases lay between the germline ends. CDR1 and CDR2 from the germline V gene are LNHDA and SQIVND (reference sequence). CDR3 in amino acids: CASSIATGSANYGYTF. The CDR3 DNA reads as TGTGCCAGTAGTATAGCCACAGGATCCGCTAACTATGGCTACACCTTC.

The V call is TRBV11-2, the J call TRBJ2-7; D is unclear. The CDR3 length is 11 residues. Per germline, CDR1 SGHAT and CDR2 FQNNGV. V lost 4 bases to trimming and J lost 2 bases, with 3 bases between them. The CDR3 DNA reads as TGTGCCAGCAGCTCGGCCTACGAGCAGTACTTC. As protein: CASSSAYEQYF. The full variable domain, in which reference TRBV11-2 and TRBJ2-7 provide the parts outside the CDR3, is EAGVAQSPRYKIIEKRQSVAFWCNPISGHATLYWYQQILGQGPKLLIQFQNNGVVDDSQLPKDRFSAERLKGVDSTLKIQPAKLEDSAVYLCASSSAYEQYFGPGTRLTVT.

The genes are TRBV6-5 and TRBJ2-5, with D perhaps matching TRBD2 (7 bases). Germline V gene data show CDR1 as MNHEY and CDR2 as SVGAGI. The CDR3 totals 14 residues. V was pared by 8 bases and J by 1 base, with 14 bases between. CDR3 bases: TGTGCCAGCGAGGGAGGGGGGGCCCAAGAGACCCAGTACTTC. It encodes CASEGGGAQETQYF.

This clone was seen at least ten times. The chain recombines TRBV14 with TRBJ2-5; 7 nucleotides align to TRBD2. Trimming at V came to 1 base and at J to 5 bases, leaving 10 bases not matched to a gene. The V gene's germline CDR1 is SGHDN and CDR2 FVKESK. The CDR3 has 16 amino acids. The CDR3 spells CASSQAVSGTTETQYF. The CDR3 DNA is TGTGCCAGCAGCCAAGCGGTCAGCGGGACGACGGAGACCCAGTACTTC.

This chain connects TRBV9 to TRBJ2-3, with 9 positions matching TRBD2. Germline CDR1 is SGDLS and CDR2 is YYNGEE. The CDR3 extends over 17 amino acids. V lost 0 bases, J lost 5 bases, and 10 bases stayed unmatched. The CDR3, as DNA: TGTGCCAGCAGCGTAGGCGGGGGGGCCAAGGTTGTAGATACGCAGTATTTT. It encodes CASSVGGGAKVVDTQYF.

This clone has only a few counts. The chain uses TRBV6-1 and TRBJ1-2; D is undetermined. There are 16 residues in the CDR3. CDR1 and CDR2 from the germline V gene are MNHNS and SASEGT. V was pared by 0 bases and J by 4 bases, with 15 bases between. CDR3 sequence reads: CASSEAAANAGYGYTF. DNA for the CDR3: TGTGCCAGCAGTGAAGCCGCGGCAAACGCCGGCTATGGCTACACCTTC.

This clone has ten or more counts. The gene calls are TRBV6-5 and TRBJ1-1; possible D gene TRBD1, 6 bases. CDR3 length: 13 residues. Germline loops: CDR1 MNHEY, CDR2 SVGAGI. Between the trimmed V and J ends, which lost 6 bases and 2 bases, there was a span of 10 bases. The CDR3 region has the DNA TGTGCCAGCAGAGGACAGTATAACACTGAAGCTTTCTTT. Amino acids: CASRGQYNTEAFF.

The chain couples TRBV19 to TRBJ2-5, with 9 bases fitting TRBD1. This CDR3 comprises 16 residues. In germline, CDR1 is LNHDA, CDR2 SQIVND (reference sequence). Losses at the gene ends were 5 bases for V and 4 bases for J; bases not matched to a gene: 11. The CDR3 nucleotides read TGTGCCAGTAGTGTACCACCCGGGACAGGGATAGAGACCCAGTACTTC. This translates into CASSVPPGTGIETQYF.

The CDR3 is CASSPDTTGYGANVLTF. Written as DNA, the CDR3 is TGTGCCAGCAGCCCAGATACTACAGGGTATGGGGCCAACGTCCTGACTTTC. The chain carries TRBV3-1 (or the pseudogene TRBV3-2) and TRBJ2-6; D possibly corresponds to TRBD1 (6 bases). The CDR3 consists of 17 residues. Germline-derived CDR1 and CDR2 are LGHDT and YNNKEL (reference sequence). Trimming took 4 bases from V and 3 from J, leaving 16 bases between them.